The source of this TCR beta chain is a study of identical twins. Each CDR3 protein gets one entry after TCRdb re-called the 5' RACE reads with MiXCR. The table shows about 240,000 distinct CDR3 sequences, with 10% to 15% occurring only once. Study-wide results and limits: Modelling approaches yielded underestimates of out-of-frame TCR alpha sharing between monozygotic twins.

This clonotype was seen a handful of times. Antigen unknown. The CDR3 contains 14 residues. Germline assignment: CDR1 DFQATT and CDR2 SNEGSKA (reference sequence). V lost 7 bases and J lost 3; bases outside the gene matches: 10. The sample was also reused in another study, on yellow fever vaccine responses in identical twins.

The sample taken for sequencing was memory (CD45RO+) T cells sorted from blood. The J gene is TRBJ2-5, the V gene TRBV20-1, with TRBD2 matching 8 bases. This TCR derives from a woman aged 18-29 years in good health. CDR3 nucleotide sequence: TGCAGTGTAGCTAAGGGGACTAGAGAAGAGACCCAGTACTTC. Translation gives CSVAKGTREETQYF.